The entry below describes one T cell receptor (beta chain). The junction had 7 bases not matched to a gene; V was cut back by 9 bases and J by 0 bases. CDR3 length: 14 residues. Germline CDR1 SGHNT, CDR2 YYREEE (reference sequence). As originally analysed: Estimated nucleated cell counts came from reference gene primer amplification. TCRdb's table, derived via immunoSEQ multiplex PCR, lists solely in-frame clones and lacks some. V, J and clone size are those of that table, while D and trimming were read from the DNA. Among hundreds of thousands of clones listed, 84% were seen once. The source of the sample is a study of blood T cell repertoires in COVID-19.

The TCR was taken from a woman older than 75 with active or convalescent COVID-19. The sequenced sample consisted of peripheral blood. The chain combines TRBV5-4 with TRBJ2-3; TRBD2 matches 7 bases. CDR3 bases: TGTGCCACTAGCGGTGGCGGGAGCACAGATACGCAGTATTTT. Translation: CATSGGGSTDTQYF.